This entry is about one T cell receptor (beta chain). Its target is not known. TCR beta CDR3 sequences were amplified from RNA transcripts. When the TCR CDR3 underwent first-round RT-PCR, the HTBI primer set was used. TCRdb passed the multiplex PCR reads through MiXCR, listing each CDR3 protein once. This table holds approximately 360,000 distinct CDR3 sequences, 20% to 25% found once. The sample is drawn from a study of T cells in Graves' hyperthyroidism and ophthalmopathy. The CDR3 sequence is 13 residues long. Germline loops: CDR1 KGHDR, CDR2 SFDVKD. With 6 bases removed from V and 9 bases from J, the gap between germline ends came to 15 bases. Study-wide results and limits: Most clonotypes that expanded in the thyroid above 0.001 also showed up in blood.

This receptor was identified in a man aged 50 to 59 with Graves' hyperthyroidism. The specimen was blood. The chain links TRBV24-1 to TRBJ2-3, with D tentatively TRBD2 (6 bases). In DNA form, the CDR3 reads TGTGCCACCAGTTCTAGCGTTTTGGGGACGCAGTATTTT. Its protein is CATSSSVLGTQYF.